This T cell receptor (beta chain) was documented in a study of blood T cells in healthy people across ages (dated by TCRdb to about 2015). Some background on the complete study: Template switching captured roughly one uniquely barcoded TCR beta cDNA molecule per two T cells in model experiments. Donors of different ages were randomly distributed across sequencing lanes to avoid experimental bias. Using deep sequencing normalized with unique cDNA molecular identifiers, the study measured how TCR beta repertoire diversity changes with age. The donors were split into four age groups: young (average about 16 years), middle-aged (over 35), aged (around 67) and long-lived (over 75). The study analyzed two additional independent replicas of 1 million unique cDNA reads from the same blood draw for two donors, one aged 18 to 30 and one aged 80 or older. Results and caveats for the whole study, not just this receptor: Observed TCR beta diversity per million T cells fell roughly linearly with age, and a significant reduction was already apparent by age approximately 41. Observed TCR beta diversity correlated strongly with the percentage of naive T cells measured by flow cytometry. Estimates of total diversity based on one million sequenced T cells were regarded as lower bounds and as underestimates. Because the CMV infection status of the donors was unknown, age-related changes in expanded clonotypes may potentially have been confounded. Conclusive comparison of naive and antigen-experienced compartments was prevented by the profiling of bulk unsorted PBMCs. Compared with the aged group, more naive CD4+ T cells, fewer expanded clones and increased TCR diversity were shown by the long-lived group, suggesting age selection.

The donors were 40 or so Caucasian individuals from Russia, aged about 6 to 100 years, who were systemically healthy. Each donor gave ten milliliters of peripheral blood, collected into EDTA-treated Vacutainer tubes. PBMCs were isolated by Ficoll-Paque density-gradient centrifugation, with at least 7 million obtained per sample. Total RNA was extracted from PBMCs with Trizol reagent, with at least 6 micrograms obtained per sample. For every donor, an aliquot of PBMCs went through flow cytometry to measure the percentages of naive CD45RAhigh/CD27high T cells. The library relied on 5' RACE. This sample was sequenced with an Illumina HiSeq 2500. The second PCR ran for about 6 to 12 cycles and used a J-beta primer mix along with a sample-barcoded 5' primer. A template-switch 5' adaptor carrying 12 random nucleotides introduced a unique molecular identifier onto each TCR beta cDNA molecule. Each sample yielded at least 2.5 million CDR3-containing paired-end reads. All of the RNA was converted into first-strand cDNA using the Mint cDNA synthesis kit, with a TRBC-specific oligonucleotide serving as the primer. Following uracil-DNA glycosylase treatment, a first 18-cycle PCR with universal primers M1SS and BC2_uni_R was performed on all cDNA. As for the original processing: Each sample was normalized by randomly selecting 1 million high-quality reads, each carrying a distinct molecular identifier. Reads sharing molecular identifiers were discarded rather than binned into consensus sequences. MiTCR, set to a Q25 quality threshold and the strictest error-elimination algorithm, was used for CDR3 identification, clonotype clustering and error correction. Lower-bound total TCR beta diversity was estimated with a nonparametric unseen species model using Euler transformation. Through fastp at Q25 and MiXCR, TCRdb rebuilt clones from the public reads, retaining in-frame beta chains. A single entry per CDR3 protein holds the most common genes and DNA from its merged rows. The V and J calls and clone size come from TCRdb's table, not from the authors' own analysis. The sample table lists around 900,000 distinct CDR3 sequences, roughly 50% of them with a count of one. Over 20% of the sample is in the top ten clones.

CDR1 and CDR2 (MGHRA, YSYEKL) derive from the germline V gene. The CDR3 measures 19 amino acids from cysteine to phenylalanine. Left in the record is the CDR3 DNA by itself, 57 bases read in frame from the first base. A remark on this clonotype: It lacks a known antigen. No base-level quality is on record; no much larger clone is a single base apart.

Sequencing used blood. Recombination joined TRBV4-1 with TRBJ2-1, and 12 junction bases match TRBD2. TRBJ2-7 matches the DNA end more closely, so the J call is doubtful. This TCR was recovered from a woman in her sixties or seventies in good health. CDR3 loop: CASSQGRGLAGPSYNEQYF. The DNA sequence is as follows: TGCGCCAGCAGCCAAGGCCGGGGACTAGCGGGTCCTTCCTACAATGAGCAGTACTTC.